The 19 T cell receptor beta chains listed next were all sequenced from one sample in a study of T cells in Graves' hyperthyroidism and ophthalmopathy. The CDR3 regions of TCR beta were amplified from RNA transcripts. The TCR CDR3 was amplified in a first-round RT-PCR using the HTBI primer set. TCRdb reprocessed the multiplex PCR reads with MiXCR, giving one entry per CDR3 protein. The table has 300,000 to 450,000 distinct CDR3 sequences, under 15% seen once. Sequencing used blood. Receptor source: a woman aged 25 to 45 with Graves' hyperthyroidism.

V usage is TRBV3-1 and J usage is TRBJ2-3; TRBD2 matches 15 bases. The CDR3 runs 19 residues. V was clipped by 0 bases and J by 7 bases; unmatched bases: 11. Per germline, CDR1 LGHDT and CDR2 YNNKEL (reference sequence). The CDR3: CASSQDLGGTSGRRNTQYF. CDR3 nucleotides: TGTGCCAGCAGCCAAGATCTGGGTGGGACTAGCGGGAGGAGAAATACGCAGTATTTT.

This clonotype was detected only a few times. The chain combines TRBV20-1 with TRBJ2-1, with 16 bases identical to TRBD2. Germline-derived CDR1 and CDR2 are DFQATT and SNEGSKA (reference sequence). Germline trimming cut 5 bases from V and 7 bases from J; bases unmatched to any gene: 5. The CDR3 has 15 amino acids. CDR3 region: CSAPGLAGGGNEQFF. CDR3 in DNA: TGCAGTGCTCCGGGACTAGCGGGAGGGGGGAATGAGCAGTTCTTC.

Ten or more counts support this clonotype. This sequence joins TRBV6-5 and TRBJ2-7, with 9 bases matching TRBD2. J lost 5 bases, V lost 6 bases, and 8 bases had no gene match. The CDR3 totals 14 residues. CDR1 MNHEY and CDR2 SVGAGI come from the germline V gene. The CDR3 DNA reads TGTGCCAGCAGGCCGGGACTAGCATCCCACGAGCAGTACTTC. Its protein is CASRPGLASHEQYF.

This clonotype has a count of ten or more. CDR3 region: CASSEGRTGAYEQYF. CDR3 bases: TGTGCCAGCAGTGAGGGGAGGACAGGGGCCTACGAGCAGTACTTC. The rearrangement links TRBV2 to TRBJ2-7; 9 bases are a match to TRBD1. CDR1 is SNHLY and CDR2 is FYNNEI in the germline V gene. There are 15 residues in the CDR3. Germline trimming cut 3 bases from V and 2 bases from J; bases unmatched to any gene: 5.

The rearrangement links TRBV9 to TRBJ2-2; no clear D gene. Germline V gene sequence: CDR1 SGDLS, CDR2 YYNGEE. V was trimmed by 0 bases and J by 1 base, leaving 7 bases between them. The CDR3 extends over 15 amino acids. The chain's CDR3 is CASSVEIGNTGELFF. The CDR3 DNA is TGTGCCAGCAGCGTAGAAATAGGGAACACCGGGGAGCTGTTTTTT.

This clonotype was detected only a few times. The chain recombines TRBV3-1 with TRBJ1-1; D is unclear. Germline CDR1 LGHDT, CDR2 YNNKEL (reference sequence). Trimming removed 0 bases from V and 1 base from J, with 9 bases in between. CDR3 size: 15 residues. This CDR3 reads CASSQDGGRNTEAFF. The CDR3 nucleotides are TGTGCCAGCAGCCAAGATGGAGGGAGGAACACTGAAGCTTTCTTT.

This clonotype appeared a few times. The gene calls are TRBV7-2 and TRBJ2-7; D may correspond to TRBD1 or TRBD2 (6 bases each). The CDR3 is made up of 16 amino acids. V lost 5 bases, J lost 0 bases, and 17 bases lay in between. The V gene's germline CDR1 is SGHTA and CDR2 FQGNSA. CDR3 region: CASSPQGWGASYEQYF. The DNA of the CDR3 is TGTGCCAGCAGCCCGCAAGGTTGGGGGGCCTCCTACGAGCAGTACTTC. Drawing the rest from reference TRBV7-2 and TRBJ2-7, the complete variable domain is GAGVSQSPSNKVTEKGKDVELRCDPISGHTALYWYRQSLGQGLEFLIYFQGNSAPDKSGLPSDRFSAERTGGSVSTLTIQRTQQEDSAVYLCASSPQGWGASYEQYFGPGTRLTVT.

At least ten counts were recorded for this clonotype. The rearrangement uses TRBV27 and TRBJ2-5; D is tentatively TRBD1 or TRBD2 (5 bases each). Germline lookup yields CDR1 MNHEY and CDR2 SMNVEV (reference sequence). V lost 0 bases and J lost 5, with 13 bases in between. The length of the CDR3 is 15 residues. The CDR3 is CASSLSPRGVETQYF. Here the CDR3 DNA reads TGTGCCAGCAGTTTATCCCCTCGAGGGGTGGAGACCCAGTACTTC.

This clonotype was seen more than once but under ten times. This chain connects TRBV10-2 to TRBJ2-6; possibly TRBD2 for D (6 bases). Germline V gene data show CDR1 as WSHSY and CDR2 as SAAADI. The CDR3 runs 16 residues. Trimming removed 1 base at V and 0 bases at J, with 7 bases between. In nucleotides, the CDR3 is TGCGCCAGCAGTGAGTACGGGAGCTCTGGGGCCAACGTCCTGACTTTC. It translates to CASSEYGSSGANVLTF.

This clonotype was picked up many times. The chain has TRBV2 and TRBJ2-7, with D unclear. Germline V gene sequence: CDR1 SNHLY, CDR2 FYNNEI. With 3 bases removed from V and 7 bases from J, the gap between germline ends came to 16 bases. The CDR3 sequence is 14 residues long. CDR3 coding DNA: TGTGCCAGCAGTGAGGTGCAGGCGTCTTGGGAGCAGTACTTC. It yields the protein CASSEVQASWEQYF.

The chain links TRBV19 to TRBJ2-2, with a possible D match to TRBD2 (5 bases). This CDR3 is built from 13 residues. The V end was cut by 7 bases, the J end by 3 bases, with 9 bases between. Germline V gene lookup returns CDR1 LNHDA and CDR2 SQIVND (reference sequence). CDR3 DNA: TGTGCCAGTAATGAGGGCTACACCGGGGAGCTGTTTTTT. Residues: CASNEGYTGELFF.

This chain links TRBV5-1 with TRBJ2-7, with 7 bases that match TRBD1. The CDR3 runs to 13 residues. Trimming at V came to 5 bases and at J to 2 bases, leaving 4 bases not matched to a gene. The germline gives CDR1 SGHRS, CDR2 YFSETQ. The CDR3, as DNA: TGCGCCAGCAGTAAGGGACAGACCTACGAGCAGTACTTC. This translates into CASSKGQTYEQYF.

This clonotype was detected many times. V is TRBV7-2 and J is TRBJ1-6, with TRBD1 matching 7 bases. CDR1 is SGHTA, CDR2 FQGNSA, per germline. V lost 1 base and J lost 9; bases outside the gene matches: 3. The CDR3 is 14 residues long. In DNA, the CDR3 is TGTGCCAGCAGCTTAGGACAGGGTGGTTCACCCCTCCACTTT. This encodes CASSLGQGGSPLHF.

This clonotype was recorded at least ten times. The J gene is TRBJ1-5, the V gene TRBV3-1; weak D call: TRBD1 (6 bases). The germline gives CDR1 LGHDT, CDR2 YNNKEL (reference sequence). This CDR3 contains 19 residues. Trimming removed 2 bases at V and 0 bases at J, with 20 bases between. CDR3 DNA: TGTGCCAGCAGCCAACAGGGGAGTCACAATCGTTATAGCAATCAGCCCCAGCATTTT. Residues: CASSQQGSHNRYSNQPQHF. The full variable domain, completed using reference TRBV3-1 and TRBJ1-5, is DTAVSQTPKYLVTQMGNDKSIKCEQNLGHDTMYWYKQDSKKFLKIMFSYNNKELIINETVPNRFSPKSPDKAHLNLHINSLELGDSAVYFCASSQQGSHNRYSNQPQHFGDGTRLSIL.

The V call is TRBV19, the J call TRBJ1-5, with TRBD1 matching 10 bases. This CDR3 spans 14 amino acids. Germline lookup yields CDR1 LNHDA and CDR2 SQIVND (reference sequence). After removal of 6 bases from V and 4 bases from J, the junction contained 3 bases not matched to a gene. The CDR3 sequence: CASRGTGANQPQHF. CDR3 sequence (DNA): TGTGCCAGTAGAGGGACAGGGGCAAATCAGCCCCAGCATTTT.

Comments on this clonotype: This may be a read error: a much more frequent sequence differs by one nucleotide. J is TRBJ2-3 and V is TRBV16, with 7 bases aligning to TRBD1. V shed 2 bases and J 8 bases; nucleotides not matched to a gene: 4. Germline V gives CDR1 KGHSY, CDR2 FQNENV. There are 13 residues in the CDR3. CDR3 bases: TGTGCCAGCAGCCAAACCTACAGGGGTACGCAGTATTTT. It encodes CASSQTYRGTQYF. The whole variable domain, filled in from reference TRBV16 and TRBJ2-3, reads GEEVAQTPKHLVRGEGQKAKLYCAPIKGHSYVFWYQQVLKNEFKFLISFQNENVFDETGMPKERFSAKCLPNSPCSLEIQATKLEDSAVYFCASSQTYRGTQYFGPGTRLTVL.

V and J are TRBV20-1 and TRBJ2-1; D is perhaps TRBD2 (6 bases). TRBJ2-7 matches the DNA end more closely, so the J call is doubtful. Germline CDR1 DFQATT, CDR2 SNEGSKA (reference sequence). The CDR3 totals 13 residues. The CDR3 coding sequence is TGCAGTGCTAGTTTGCCAGGACTACAAGAGCAGTACTTC. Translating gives CSASLPGLQEQYF.

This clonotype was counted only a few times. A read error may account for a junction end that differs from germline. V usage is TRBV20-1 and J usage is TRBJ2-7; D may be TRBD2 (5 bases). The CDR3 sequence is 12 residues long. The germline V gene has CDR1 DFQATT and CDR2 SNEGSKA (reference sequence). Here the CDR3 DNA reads TGCAGTGCTGTAGCGCACTCCTGCGAGCAGTACTTC. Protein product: CSAVAHSCEQYF.

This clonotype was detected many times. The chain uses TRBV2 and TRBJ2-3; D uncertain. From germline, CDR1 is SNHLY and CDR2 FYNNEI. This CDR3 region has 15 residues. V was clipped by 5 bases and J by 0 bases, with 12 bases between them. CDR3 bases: TGTGCCAGCAGTTCCGGCGGAACTAGCACAGATACGCAGTATTTT. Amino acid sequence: CASSSGGTSTDTQYF.